The 21 T cell receptor beta chains below come from one sample, sequenced in a study of blood T cell repertoires in COVID-19. Clones were sequenced by immunoSEQ multiplex PCR, and TCRdb holds only the in-frame ones, with some missing. The sample consists of a few hundred thousand clones, roughly 87% of them appearing once. Sequenced material: PBMCs or T cells enriched from blood (not recorded which). The source is a woman in her thirties who had recovered from COVID-19.

This chain links TRBV7-2 with TRBJ2-2, with TRBD1 as a possible D gene (5 bases). CDR1 and CDR2 (germline): SGHTA, FQGNSA. V lost 1 base to trimming and J lost 3 bases, with 21 bases between them. The CDR3 contains 19 residues. CDR3 sequence reads: CASSLVFPHQGIDTGELFF. The CDR3 DNA reads as TGTGCCAGCAGCTTAGTTTTTCCGCACCAGGGAATCGACACCGGGGAGCTGTTTTTT.

The chain has TRBV3-1 (or the pseudogene TRBV3-2) and TRBJ2-1; 14 bases match TRBD2. This CDR3 is built from 16 residues. V shed 4 bases, J shed 7 bases, and the junction held 6 bases outside the gene matches. Per the germline V gene, CDR1 is LGHDT and CDR2 is YNNKEL (reference sequence). The CDR3 nucleotides read TGTGCCAGCAGCCTTCCGACTAGCGGGGGGGGAAATGAGCAGTTCTTC. It codes for CASSLPTSGGGNEQFF.

This clone was recorded once. V is TRBV2 and J is TRBJ1-5; tentatively, D is TRBD1 (5 bases). Germline CDR1 is SNHLY and CDR2 is FYNNEI. The V gene lost 6 bases and the J gene lost 4 bases, with 16 bases spanning the gap. The CDR3 extends over 15 amino acids. CDR3: CASSAGLLRNQPQHF. For the CDR3, the DNA is TGTGCCAGCAGCGCGGGGCTGTTAAGGAATCAGCCCCAGCATTTT.

This clone was seen once. The rearrangement uses TRBV27 and TRBJ1-1; 11 bases line up with TRBD1. CDR1 is MNHEY and CDR2 is SMNVEV in the germline V gene (reference sequence). The CDR3 has 15 residues. V was pared by 5 bases and J by 4 bases, with 6 bases of the junction left unmatched. The DNA of the CDR3 is TGTGCCAGCAGTCTGGACAGGGGGCCCTCCACTGAAGCTTTCTTT. Amino acids: CASSLDRGPSTEAFF.

V gene TRBV7-2 combines with J gene TRBJ1-4, with 7 bases that match TRBD1. Germline-derived CDR1 and CDR2 are SGHTA and FQGNSA. CDR3 length: 15 amino acids. The junction had 6 bases not matched to a gene; V was cut back by 5 bases and J by 3 bases. This chain's CDR3 is CASSGQAGPNEKLFF. CDR3 in DNA: TGTGCCAGCAGCGGACAGGCGGGTCCTAATGAAAAACTGTTTTTT.

This clone occurred once. V usage is TRBV12-3 or TRBV12-4 and J usage is TRBJ1-1; no clear D gene. Trimming stripped 6 bases from V and 4 bases from J, with 6 bases between. The CDR3 is 11 amino acids. This CDR3 is CASSPSTEAFF. Here the CDR3 DNA reads TGTGCCAGCAGCCCGAGCACTGAAGCTTTCTTT.

To note about this clone: The sample holds other DNA sequences that translate to the same CDR3. The chain uses TRBV11-3 and TRBJ1-1, with D uncertain. CDR3 size: 13 residues. V was shortened by 3 bases and J by 2 bases, with 7 bases between the two germline ends. CDR1 SGHNT and CDR2 YENEEA come from the germline V gene. For the CDR3, the DNA is TGTGCCAGCAGCTTGCGCGAAAACACTGAAGCTTTCTTT. This translates into CASSLRENTEAFF.

The V and J genes are TRBV27 and TRBJ1-6; 9 bases align to TRBD1. Germline V gene sequence: CDR1 MNHEY, CDR2 SMNVEV (reference sequence). Trimming cost V 0 bases and J 7 bases; bases outside gene matches: 1. The CDR3 is made up of 15 amino acids. The CDR3 coding sequence is TGTGCCAGCAGTTTATCGGACAGGGGAAATTCACCCCTCCACTTT. It specifies CASSLSDRGNSPLHF.

This clone was seen a single time. The V call is TRBV7-3, the J call TRBJ2-2, with D maybe TRBD1 (5 bases). This CDR3 comprises 13 residues. The germline V and J ends were trimmed by 5 bases and 6 bases, with 10 bases remaining between them. CDR1 and CDR2 from the germline V gene are SGHTA and FQGTGA. CDR3 bases: TGTGCCAGCAGCGCCAGGGCTCCCGGGGAGCTGTTTTTT. It codes for CASSARAPGELFF.

The rearrangement links TRBV7-8 to TRBJ1-1; 7 nucleotides line up with TRBD1. This CDR3 spans 14 amino acids. Losses at the gene ends were 6 bases for V and 3 bases for J; bases not matched to a gene: 7. The germline V gene has CDR1 SGHVS and CDR2 FQNEAQ. The CDR3 DNA is TGTGCCAGCAGTCCACACAGGGGCCACACTGAAGCTTTCTTT. It encodes CASSPHRGHTEAFF.

The chain joins TRBV7-9 to TRBJ2-2, with TRBD1 identical over 7 bases. The V segment lost 4 bases and the J segment 4 bases; nucleotides outside the gene matches: 9. The CDR3 length is 16 residues. Germline lookup yields CDR1 SEHNR and CDR2 FQNEAQ (reference sequence). The CDR3 region is CASSSRQGTTTGELFF. As DNA, the CDR3 is TGTGCCAGCAGCTCCAGACAGGGAACGACCACCGGGGAGCTGTTTTTT.

The rearrangement joins TRBV29-1 to TRBJ2-5; no clear D gene. Germline CDR1 SQVTM, CDR2 ANQGSEA. The CDR3 has 11 amino acids. Deletions cut 6 bases from V and 5 bases from J, with 10 bases between. CDR3 residues: CSVRWRETQYF. In nucleotides, the CDR3 is TGCAGCGTGCGGTGGCGGGAGACCCAGTACTTC.

The chain is built from TRBV29-1 and TRBJ1-1; D unclear. The CDR3 length is 12 residues. The V end lost 5 bases, the J end lost 4 bases, and 11 bases lay between the germline ends. Per the germline V gene, CDR1 is SQVTM and CDR2 is ANQGSEA. The CDR3 DNA sequence: TGCAGCGTTAAGACGGGGAGCACTGAAGCTTTCTTT. It yields the protein CSVKTGSTEAFF.

The CDR3 DNA sequence: TGTGCCATTGCGGGACTAGCTATTTACGAGCAGTACTTC. It yields the protein CAIAGLAIYEQYF. The chain employs TRBV2 and TRBJ2-7; 9 positions match TRBD2. With V trimmed by 10 bases and J by 4 bases, 8 bases remained unmatched. CDR3 length equals 13 residues. Germline CDR1 and CDR2: SNHLY and FYNNEI.

This chain connects TRBV5-1 to TRBJ1-4, with a weak D call TRBD1 (6 bases). V gave up 4 bases and J gave up 7 bases, with 14 bases separating them. Per germline, CDR1 SGHRS and CDR2 YFSETQ. This CDR3 contains 14 residues. The chain's CDR3 is CASSAQGGSEKLFF. The CDR3 DNA reads as TGCGCCAGCAGCGCACAGGGCGGGAGTGAAAAACTGTTTTTT.

This chain connects TRBV6-6 to TRBJ2-7; TRBD1 matches at 9 bases. CDR1 and CDR2 from the germline V gene are MNHNY and SVGAGI (reference sequence). With V trimmed by 5 bases and J by 1 base, 3 bases remained unmatched. The length of the CDR3 is 14 residues. The CDR3 is CASSKQGASYEQYF. In nucleotides, the CDR3 is TGTGCCAGCAGTAAACAGGGGGCATCCTACGAGCAGTACTTC.

The count of this clone is one. Other DNA sequences of this sample code for an identical CDR3. V usage is TRBV7-2 and J usage is TRBJ2-3; D may be TRBD2 (6 bases). Trimming removed 1 base at V and 0 bases at J, with 8 bases between. The CDR3 is made up of 15 amino acids. The germline CDR1 and CDR2 sequences are SGHTA and FQGNSA. CDR3 amino acids: CASSLGTTSTDTQYF. CDR3 DNA: TGTGCCAGCAGCTTAGGGACTACTAGCACAGATACGCAGTATTTT.

A few counts support this clone. CDR3 sequence (DNA): TGTGCCAGCAGCGTAAATCCCCACTCCGGGGGTGAGCAGTTCTTC. Its protein is CASSVNPHSGGEQFF. The chain has TRBV9 and TRBJ2-1, with D possibly TRBD2 on 6 matching bases. The germline V and J ends were trimmed by 1 base and 9 bases, with 17 bases remaining between them. The germline CDR1 and CDR2 sequences are SGDLS and YYNGEE. The CDR3 is 15 amino acids.

This clone has a single count. Other DNA sequences from this sample encode an identical CDR3 as well. The genes are TRBV3-1 (or the pseudogene TRBV3-2) and TRBJ1-6; 8 bases fit TRBD1. This CDR3 is 14 amino acids long. The germline gives CDR1 LGHDT, CDR2 YNNKEL (reference sequence). J was trimmed by 6 bases and V by 6 bases; bases with no gene match: 4. The CDR3 sequence is CASRPTGVNSPLHF. As DNA, the CDR3 is TGTGCCAGCAGACCGACAGGGGTTAATTCACCCCTCCACTTT.

The V gene is TRBV14, the J gene TRBJ2-1; 10 positions match TRBD2. Looked up from germline, CDR1 is SGHDN and CDR2 is FVKESK. There are 16 residues in the CDR3. V gave up 1 base and J gave up 3 bases; unmatched junction bases: 3. CDR3 in amino acids: CASSQASGGFYNEQFF. In nucleotides, the CDR3 is TGTGCCAGCAGCCAAGCTAGCGGGGGTTTCTACAATGAGCAGTTCTTC. Looking up the rest from reference TRBV14 and TRBJ2-1 gives the full variable domain: EAGVTQFPSHSVIEKGQTVTLRCDPISGHDNLYWYRRVMGKEIKFLLHFVKESKQDESGMPNNRFLAERTGGTYSTLKVQPAELEDSGVYFCASSQASGGFYNEQFFGPGTRLTVL.

This clone appeared a few times. The chain is built from TRBV18 and TRBJ1-5, with no clear D. The V and J ends lost 3 bases and 5 bases respectively, with 8 bases between them. In germline, CDR1 is KGHSH, CDR2 LQKENI. The CDR3 is 13 amino acids. CDR3 sequence reads: CASSPVQDQPQHF. In nucleotides, the CDR3 is TGTGCCAGCTCACCCGTCCAGGATCAGCCCCAGCATTTT.